This T cell receptor (beta chain) originates from a study of immune evolution from preneoplasia to lung adenocarcinoma. Regarding the study as a whole: Clonality was highest in normal lung, lower in later-stage lesions apparently. Top clone share appeared to fall from AAH through AIS, MIA, adenocarcinoma.

Macro-dissection enriched premalignant or tumor cells before nucleic acid extraction. This CDR3 spans 12 amino acids. The germline CDR1 and CDR2 sequences are GTSNPN and SVGIG (reference sequence). The data were produced by immunoSEQ multiplex PCR, yet TCRdb's version contains in-frame clones alone and is incomplete. The repertoire has 9,500 to 13,000 clones, more than 65% of them found once; the top ten carry approximately 1.5%. A note on this clone: What it binds is not known.

This chain links TRBV30 with TRBJ2-3; 10 bases map to TRBD1. The sequenced material came from FFPE minimally invasive lung adenocarcinoma tissue. The TCR sequence derives from a person between 65 and 79 years old with lung adenocarcinoma. CDR3 loop: CASDRGTDTQYF. The DNA for the CDR3 is TGTGCTTCGGACAGGGGGACAGATACGCAGTATTTT.